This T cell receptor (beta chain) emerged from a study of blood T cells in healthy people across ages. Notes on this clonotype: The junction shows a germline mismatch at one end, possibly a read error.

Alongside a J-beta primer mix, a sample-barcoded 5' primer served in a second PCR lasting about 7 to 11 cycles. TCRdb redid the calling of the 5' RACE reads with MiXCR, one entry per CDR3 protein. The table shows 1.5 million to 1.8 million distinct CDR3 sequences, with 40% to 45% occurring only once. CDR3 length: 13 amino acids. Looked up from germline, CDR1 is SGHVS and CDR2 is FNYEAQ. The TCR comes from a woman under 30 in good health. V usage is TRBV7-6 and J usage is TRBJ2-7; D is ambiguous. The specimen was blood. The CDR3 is CACSAHSYNEQYF. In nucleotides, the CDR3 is TGTGCCTGCAGCGCCCATTCGTACAATGAGCAGTACTTC.